This TCR beta chain was profiled in a study of T cell responses to AZD1222 COVID-19 vaccine. About the study: Second doses that came at about 4 or about 12 weeks were put together.

This CDR3 is built from 13 residues. The J segment lost 6 bases and the V segment lost 7 bases, leaving 12 bases of the junction unmatched. CDR1 and CDR2 (germline): SQVTM, ANQGSEA. The repertoire was sequenced with immunoSEQ multiplex PCR; TCRdb's copy has only in-frame clones and lacks some. The sample holds over 90,000 clones; 80% to 90% are singletons and the top ten take roughly 20%. This sequence originates from an adult in good health. This sequence joins TRBV29-1 and TRBJ2-7, with 7 bases matching TRBD2. The sample was peripheral blood, taken on day 0 of AZD1222 vaccination. The CDR3: CSAAGLSPGEQYF. Here the CDR3 DNA reads TGCAGCGCTGCGGGACTATCCCCGGGCGAGCAGTACTTC.